This is a list of T cell receptor beta chains from one sample in a study of CD8 T cells in ankylosing spondylitis. Using its own MiXCR run on the 5' RACE reads, TCRdb lists one record per CDR3 protein. The data show some 800,000 distinct CDR3 sequences, with over 9.5% seen just once and approximately 0.46% held by the top ten. Sequencing input: blood, either unsorted or a sorted T cell fraction (not recorded which). The receptors were gathered from a male donor with ankylosing spondylitis. Both conserved end residues are part of each CDR3. The D gene is left open where the match is weak. Clone size, where shown, is once, few, many, or a class for clones that have expanded.

NA,NA,TRBV4-3,TRBJ2-3,CASSQRQGSDTQYF,TGCGCCAGCAGCCAGAGGCAGGGGTCAGATACGCAGTATTTT
few,NA,TRBV6-2/TRBV6-3,TRBJ2-1,CASKPMYANEQFF,TGTGCCAGCAAACCAATGTACGCCAATGAGCAGTTCTTC
few,NA,TRBV5-1,TRBJ1-1,CASSLEAGRGSEAFF,TGCGCCAGCAGCTTGGAGGCAGGGAGGGGATCTGAAGCTTTCTTT
NA,NA,TRBV5-6,TRBJ2-7,CASSRNRVSYEQYF,TGTGCCAGCAGCCGCAACAGGGTCTCCTACGAGCAGTACTTC
NA,NA,TRBV27,TRBJ1-5,CASSLHHGPTLRNQPQHF,TGTGCCAGCAGTTTACATCACGGCCCGACACTACGCAATCAGCCCCAGCATTTT
NA,TRBD1,TRBV4-3,TRBJ1-4,CASSRIPGTGGKLFF,TGCGCCAGCAGCCGCATACCCGGGACAGGGGGAAAACTGTTTTTT
few,NA,TRBV5-1,TRBJ2-1,CASSPSGGGYNEQFF,TGCGCCAGCAGCCCGTCCGGGGGCGGATACAATGAGCAGTTCTTC
few,NA,TRBV14,TRBJ2-7,CASSQSPYYEQYF,TGTGCCAGCAGCCAGTCCCCTTACTACGAGCAGTACTTC
NA,NA,TRBV30,TRBJ2-7,CAWSGRRHVARYEQYF,TGTGCCTGGAGTGGCCGTCGGCACGTAGCCCGCTACGAGCAGTACTTC
few,NA,TRBV20-1,TRBJ1-1,CSARGIGFVPMNTEAFF,TGCAGTGCCCGCGGAATCGGGTTTGTGCCGATGAACACTGAAGCTTTCTTT
many,TRBD1,TRBV20-1,TRBJ2-7,CSAFPGQGGYEQYF,TGCAGTGCATTTCCGGGACAGGGGGGGTACGAGCAGTACTTC
many,NA,TRBV10-3,TRBJ1-2,CAISEFRGYGYTF,TGTGCCATCAGTGAATTCAGGGGATATGGCTACACCTTC
few,NA,TRBV20-1,TRBJ2-3,CSAKRRGTQYF,TGCAGTGCAAAAAGACGGGGTACGCAGTATTTT
many,NA,TRBV5-1,TRBJ1-3,CASSLEGNERNTIYF,TGCGCCAGCAGCTTGGAAGGCAATGAGAGAAACACCATATATTTT
NA,NA,TRBV4-3,TRBJ1-1,CASSQERAGVYTEAFF,TGCGCCAGCAGCCAAGAACGGGCAGGGGTTTATACTGAAGCTTTCTTT
few,TRBD2,TRBV4-3,TRBJ2-1,CASSGFGREGHNEQFF,TGCGCCAGCAGCGGTTTTGGTCGGGAGGGCCACAATGAGCAGTTCTTC
NA,TRBD1,TRBV29-1,TRBJ2-7,CSVEGDRGTREQYF,TGCAGCGTTGAAGGGGACAGGGGAACGCGGGAGCAGTACTTC
NA,NA,TRBV2,TRBJ2-3,CASSGGWKGEADTQYF,TGTGCCAGCAGTGGAGGTTGGAAGGGAGAGGCAGATACGCAGTATTTT
NA,NA,TRBV20-1,TRBJ2-3,CSANLPSTDTQYF,TGCAGTGCGAATTTACCTAGCACAGATACGCAGTATTTT
NA,NA,TRBV28,TRBJ2-3,CASSGVAPPTDTQYF,TGTGCCAGCAGTGGCGTGGCGCCTCCCACAGATACGCAGTATTTT
NA,NA,TRBV6-1,TRBJ2-7,CASSDWQENEQYF,TGTGCCAGCAGTGATTGGCAGGAGAACGAGCAGTACTTC
NA,TRBD1,TRBV2,TRBJ2-3,CASSEQGTGRGDTQYF,TGTGCCAGCAGTGAACAAGGGACAGGACGGGGAGATACGCAGTATTTT
few,TRBD2,TRBV29-1,TRBJ2-5,CSVPGSPGGETQYF,TGCAGCGTGCCAGGGTCTCCGGGGGGGGAGACCCAGTACTTC
few,TRBD2,TRBV7-6,TRBJ2-4,CASSLVPPLAGVVNIQYF,TGTGCCAGCAGCTTAGTGCCTCCACTAGCGGGAGTTGTAAACATTCAGTACTTC
many,TRBD2,TRBV20-1,TRBJ2-3,CSASGGATDTQYF,TGCAGTGCTAGCGGGGGGGCCACAGATACGCAGTATTTT
NA,NA,TRBV27,TRBJ2-7,CASSLRAPGRHYEQYF,TGTGCCAGCAGTTTACGCGCCCCGGGACGGCACTACGAGCAGTACTTC
many,TRBD2,TRBV5-1,TRBJ2-3,CASSPRDYLTDTQYF,TGCGCCAGCAGCCCAAGGGACTACCTCACAGATACGCAGTATTTT
few,NA,TRBV28,TRBJ2-7,CASSLLEGFRQYF,TGTGCCAGCAGTTTATTAGAGGGATTTAGGCAGTACTTC
NA,TRBD1,TRBV5-1,TRBJ1-2,CASSPQGAVGYTF,TGCGCCAGCAGCCCACAGGGGGCGGTCGGCTACACCTTC
many,NA,TRBV20-1,TRBJ1-1,CSARVLGEAFF,TGCAGTGCTAGAGTTCTTGGAGAAGCTTTCTTT
few,NA,TRBV20-1,TRBJ2-4,CSARRDHGGGIQYF,TGCAGTGCTAGGAGGGACCACGGCGGAGGGATTCAGTACTTC
NA,TRBD1,TRBV20-1,TRBJ2-7,CSARGGQGAYEQYF,TGCAGTGCTAGGGGCGGACAGGGAGCCTACGAGCAGTACTTC
many,NA,TRBV4-2,TRBJ2-2,CASSQFGGELFF,TGTGCCAGCAGCCAGTTTGGCGGGGAGCTGTTTTTT
few,NA,TRBV3-1,TRBJ1-2,CASSPRVHYGYTF,TGTGCCAGCAGCCCCAGGGTTCACTATGGCTACACCTTC
NA,TRBD1,TRBV29-1,TRBJ2-6,CSVGRGHGANVLTF,TGCAGCGTTGGCAGGGGGCATGGGGCCAACGTCCTGACTTTC
few,TRBD2,TRBV6-4,TRBJ2-1,CASSESGKTRYNEQFF,TGTGCCAGCAGTGAAAGCGGGAAGACCCGTTACAATGAGCAGTTCTTC